These 20 T cell receptor beta chains originate from one sample sequenced in a study of blood T cell repertoires in COVID-19. Some clones are missing from TCRdb's copy, which holds only in-frame ones; the method was immunoSEQ multiplex PCR. The repertoire includes more than 250,000 clones, around 90% of them detected once, and 6.3% sits in the top ten. The sequenced material came from peripheral blood. The receptors originated from a woman between 45 and 65 years old with COVID-19, enrolled during active disease.

CDR3 nucleotide sequence: TGTGCCAGCAGTTACTACGGGAGGGAGCAGTACTTC. As protein: CASSYYGREQYF. The chain recombines TRBV12-3 or TRBV12-4 with TRBJ2-7; 7 bases agree with TRBD2. The length of the CDR3 is 12 residues. With 4 bases clipped from V and 7 bases from J, the junction kept 4 bases outside the gene matches.

J is TRBJ1-1 and V is TRBV7-9; perhaps TRBD1 as D (6 bases). The germline gives CDR1 SEHNR, CDR2 FQNEAQ (reference sequence). The CDR3 contains 14 residues. Deletions cut 3 bases from V and 1 base from J, with 9 bases between. The CDR3 reads CASSLGTQNTEAFF. The CDR3 DNA reads as TGTGCCAGCAGCTTGGGGACACAGAACACTGAAGCTTTCTTT.

This chain connects TRBV9 to TRBJ2-7; D perhaps matches TRBD1 (6 bases). The germline V gene has CDR1 SGDLS and CDR2 YYNGEE. Trimming took off 3 bases at V and 7 bases at J, with 20 bases between the two ends. The CDR3 sequence is 15 residues long. In DNA form, the CDR3 reads TGTGCCAGCAGCGAGAGGGGGACACCTATACGGGAGCAGTACTTC. This sequence encodes CASSERGTPIREQYF.

This rearrangement joins TRBV7-3 to TRBJ2-5; 9 bases align to TRBD2. The J segment lost 5 bases and the V segment lost 2 bases, leaving 15 bases of the junction unmatched. This CDR3 spans 18 amino acids. Germline V CDR1 and CDR2: SGHTA, FQGTGA. CDR3 sequence: CASSLPLAGFPQGETQYF. In DNA form, the CDR3 reads TGTGCCAGCAGCTTACCTCTAGCGGGGTTCCCCCAGGGGGAGACCCAGTACTTC.

The chain is built from TRBV6-5 and TRBJ1-1; weak D call: TRBD1 (6 bases). The CDR3 totals 12 residues. CDR1 is MNHEY, CDR2 SVGAGI, per germline. Trimming cost V 5 bases and J 8 bases, with 12 bases left between them. CDR3 residues: CASSRSGTEAFF. For the CDR3, the DNA is TGTGCCAGCAGTCGGTCGGGGACAGAAGCTTTCTTT.

The rearrangement links TRBV4-1 to TRBJ2-7, with D maybe TRBD1 (6 bases). Germline V lookup: CDR1 MGHRA, CDR2 YSYEKL. The V and J ends lost 2 bases and 2 bases respectively, with 10 bases between them. The CDR3 consists of 14 residues. CDR3 residues: CASSQRTVTYEQYF. The DNA for the CDR3 is TGCGCCAGCAGCCAACGGACAGTTACCTACGAGCAGTACTTC.

This chain uses TRBV18 with TRBJ2-5; the D is unclear. V was cut by 3 bases and J by 5 bases, with 13 bases left in between. Germline CDR1 reads KGHSH; CDR2 reads LQKENI. This CDR3 comprises 14 residues. CDR3 in DNA: TGTGCCAGCTCACCGACCATCTCGCGGGAGACCCAGTACTTC. Its protein is CASSPTISRETQYF.

The chain has TRBV6-1 and TRBJ2-6, with D possibly being TRBD2 (5 bases). This CDR3 comprises 15 residues. Germline values: CDR1 MNHNS, CDR2 SASEGT. Trimming took 7 bases from V and 2 from J, leaving 12 bases between them. Written as DNA, the CDR3 is TGTGCCAGCACCTGGAGGCAGGCTGGGGCCAACGTCCTGACTTTC. This encodes CASTWRQAGANVLTF.

J is TRBJ2-1 and V is TRBV19, with 7 bases aligning to TRBD1. After removal of 1 base from V and 7 bases from J, the junction contained 4 bases not matched to a gene. CDR3 length equals 14 residues. Germline CDR1 reads LNHDA; CDR2 reads SQIVND (reference sequence). The CDR3 is CASSIARGQNEQFF. The CDR3 DNA sequence: TGTGCCAGTAGTATAGCGAGGGGGCAGAATGAGCAGTTCTTC.

Worth noting for this clone: The junction shows a germline mismatch at one end, possibly a read error. The V call is TRBV18, the J call TRBJ2-1, with D perhaps matching TRBD2 (6 bases). CDR1 is KGHSH, CDR2 LQKENI, per germline. CDR3 size: 14 residues. CDR3 in amino acids: CASSPPGVWNEQFF. CDR3 coding DNA: TGTGCCAGCTCTCCACCGGGAGTGTGGAATGAGCAGTTCTTC.

The chain employs TRBV7-2 and TRBJ1-1; D is undetermined. This CDR3 spans 13 amino acids. Trimming removed 1 base at V and 8 bases at J, with 11 bases between. Germline CDR1 and CDR2: SGHTA and FQGNSA. This CDR3 reads CASSLVVRVEAFF. CDR3 nucleotides: TGTGCCAGCAGCTTAGTAGTGAGGGTAGAAGCTTTCTTT.

This chain links TRBV6-5 with TRBJ2-5; 8 bases fit TRBD2. Germline V gives CDR1 MNHEY, CDR2 SVGAGI. Trimming at V came to 6 bases and at J to 5 bases, leaving 8 bases not matched to a gene. This CDR3 is built from 14 residues. CDR3 amino acids: CASRPSGSRETQYF. The CDR3 DNA reads as TGTGCCAGCAGACCCAGCGGGAGCAGGGAGACCCAGTACTTC.

J is TRBJ2-2 and V is TRBV6-5; D perhaps matches TRBD2 (5 bases). Germline CDR1 reads MNHEY; CDR2 reads SVGAGI. The V end was cut by 0 bases, the J end by 6 bases, with 11 bases between. The CDR3 covers 15 residues. The CDR3 is CASSYSGAGPGELFF. For the CDR3, the DNA is TGTGCCAGCAGTTACTCGGGTGCGGGCCCCGGGGAGCTGTTTTTT.

The table lists this clone with a count of one. V gene TRBV11-2 combines with J gene TRBJ2-1; 9 bases fit TRBD2. Losses at the gene ends were 5 bases for V and 9 bases for J; bases not matched to a gene: 11. The V gene's germline CDR1 is SGHAT and CDR2 FQNNGV. The CDR3 contains 15 residues. CDR3 amino acids: CASSPIAGALIEQFF. The CDR3 nucleotides read TGTGCCAGCAGCCCGATAGCGGGAGCCCTGATTGAGCAGTTCTTC.

The CDR3 spells CASISGGNTIYF. The CDR3 DNA reads as TGTGCCAGCATATCGGGTGGAAACACCATATATTTT. This chain links TRBV3-1 (or the pseudogene TRBV3-2) with TRBJ1-3; D is ambiguous. Germline V gene sequence: CDR1 LGHDT, CDR2 YNNKEL (reference sequence). The CDR3 is made up of 12 amino acids. Trimming removed 7 bases from V and 3 bases from J, with 7 bases in between.

V is TRBV29-1 and J is TRBJ1-3, with a tentative D call TRBD1 (6 bases). This CDR3 has 15 amino acids. Trimming took 3 bases from V and 4 from J, leaving 16 bases between them. Germline loops: CDR1 SQVTM, CDR2 ANQGSEA. CDR3 DNA sequence: TGCAGCGTTGAGGACGAAACAGGGAACGGAAACACCATATATTTT. Its protein product is CSVEDETGNGNTIYF.

The chain combines TRBV13 with TRBJ1-5; 9 bases are shared with TRBD1. Per the germline V gene, CDR1 is PRHDT and CDR2 is FYEKMQ (reference sequence). The CDR3 runs 14 residues. V shed 3 bases, J shed 6 bases, and the junction held 3 bases outside the gene matches. CDR3: CASSFRTGVQPQHF. The CDR3 DNA reads as TGTGCCAGCAGCTTCAGGACAGGGGTTCAGCCCCAGCATTTT.

The V call is TRBV19, the J call TRBJ2-1, with 8 bases identical to TRBD1. The CDR3 is 15 residues long. Germline CDR1 reads LNHDA; CDR2 reads SQIVND (reference sequence). The trim removed 10 bases at V and 6 bases at J, leaving 14 bases unmatched. The CDR3 sequence is CATLPDRVPLNEQFF. CDR3 in DNA: TGTGCCACCCTCCCGGACAGGGTCCCCCTCAATGAGCAGTTCTTC.

V gene TRBV6-6 combines with J gene TRBJ1-1; maybe TRBD1 (6 bases). Trimming pared 3 bases from V and 2 bases from J, leaving 13 bases between. The CDR3 loop spans 15 amino acids. From germline, CDR1 is MNHNY and CDR2 SVGAGI (reference sequence). The CDR3 nucleotides read TGTGCCAGCAGTTATTCCGGGACACAAAACACTGAAGCTTTCTTT. This sequence encodes CASSYSGTQNTEAFF.

V usage is TRBV5-1 and J usage is TRBJ2-1; no definite D call. CDR3 length: 13 amino acids. Germline V gene lookup returns CDR1 SGHRS and CDR2 YFSETQ. V was clipped by 0 bases and J by 6 bases, with 7 bases between them. The CDR3 DNA follows: TGCGCCAGCAGCTTGGCCCGCGCCAATGAGCAGTTCTTC. Translating gives CASSLARANEQFF.